This TCR beta chain was retrieved from a study of blood T cell repertoires in COVID-19. At the level of the study: Acute-phase and convalescent COVID-19 samples originated in the United States, Italy and Spain. In each case, the material was cDNA or gDNA derived from T cells, B-cell-depleted T cells, or PBMCs.

This clone was picked up a small number of times. In the study's own analysis: Amplification from reference gene primers served as the basis for estimated nucleated cell counts. TCRdb's table, derived via immunoSEQ multiplex PCR, lists solely in-frame clones and lacks some. V and J calls and clone size are as listed in that table; D and trimming were resolved from the DNA. Here the sample spans roughly 38,000 clones, roughly 73% being singletons. The germline gives CDR1 ENHRY, CDR2 SYGVKD. There are 13 residues in the CDR3. Trimming removed 2 bases at V and 6 bases at J, with 10 bases between. This receptor was taken from a man between 60 and 75 years old with acute or convalescent COVID-19. The rearrangement joins TRBV10-3 to TRBJ1-1; D remains ambiguous. Sequenced sample: peripheral blood. This chain's CDR3 is CAISEPSPAEAFF. DNA of the CDR3: TGTGCCATCAGTGAGCCTTCCCCCGCTGAAGCTTTCTTT.